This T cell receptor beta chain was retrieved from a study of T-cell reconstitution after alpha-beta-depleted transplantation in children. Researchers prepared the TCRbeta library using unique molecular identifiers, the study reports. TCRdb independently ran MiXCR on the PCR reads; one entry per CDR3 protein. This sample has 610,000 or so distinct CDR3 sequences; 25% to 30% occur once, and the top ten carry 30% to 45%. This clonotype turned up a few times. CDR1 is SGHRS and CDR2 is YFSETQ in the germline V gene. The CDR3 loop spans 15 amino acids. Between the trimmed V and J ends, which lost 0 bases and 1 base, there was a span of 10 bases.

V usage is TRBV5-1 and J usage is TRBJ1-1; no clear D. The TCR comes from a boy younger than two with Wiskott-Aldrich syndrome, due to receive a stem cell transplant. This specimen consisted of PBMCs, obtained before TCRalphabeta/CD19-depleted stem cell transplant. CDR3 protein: CASSLGDLSNTEAFF. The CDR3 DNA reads TGCGCCAGCAGCTTGGGAGACCTTTCGAACACTGAAGCTTTCTTT.